This TCR beta chain is drawn from a study of blood T cell repertoires in COVID-19. For the study at large: From T cells, B-cell-depleted T cells, or PBMCs came the material, which was cDNA or gDNA.

Germline-derived CDR1 and CDR2 are SGHNT and YYREEE (reference sequence). The CDR3 sequence is 13 residues long. V lost 4 bases and J 7 bases, leaving 15 bases between the germline ends. Authors' data handling: It was from reference gene primer amplification that nucleated cell counts were estimated. The protocol was immunoSEQ multiplex PCR, while the TCRdb copy is restricted to in-frame clones and leaves out a portion. The DNA was the basis for D and trimming; V, J and clone size are from that table. The repertoire holds some 350,000 clones, with roughly 90% as singletons. Residents of 24 US areas, aged about 18 to 95 years, made up the participants. Clinical history reported by participants formed the basis on which cohorts were assigned.

This TCR was sampled from a woman between 25 and 40 years old who had recovered from COVID-19. Sample: PBMCs or T cells enriched from blood (not recorded which). This chain links TRBV5-4 with TRBJ2-7; D gene ambiguous. CDR3 region: CASSLGRGLEQYF. The CDR3 region has the DNA TGTGCCAGCAGCCTCGGCCGAGGCCTAGAGCAGTACTTC.